Listed below are T cell receptor beta chains from one sample, sequenced in a study of blood T cell repertoires in COVID-19. Libraries were prepared by immunoSEQ multiplex PCR; TCRdb keeps only in-frame clonotypes and omits some of them. The sample shows 150,000 to 200,000 clones, around 89% of them seen only once. Sequenced: peripheral blood. The receptor set was obtained from a man in his forties with active or convalescent COVID-19. Each CDR3 is given with its conserved first and last residue. A D gene is named only where the DNA matches it firmly.

V: TRBV6-6; D: -; J: TRBJ2-1; CDR3: CASSPRQGGSYNEQFF; DNA: TGTGCCAGCAGTCCGAGACAGGGAGGCTCCTACAATGAGCAGTTCTTC
V: TRBV6-6; D: -; J: TRBJ1-5; CDR3: CASSYGPVPSNQPQHF; DNA: TGTGCCAGCAGTTATGGGCCAGTCCCTAGCAATCAGCCCCAGCATTTT
V: TRBV7-8; D: -; J: TRBJ1-1; CDR3: CASSLGQSNTEAFF; DNA: TGTGCCAGCAGCTTAGGACAGTCGAACACTGAAGCTTTCTTT
V: TRBV5-1; D: TRBD2; J: TRBJ2-4; CDR3: CASSIGLDKNIQYF; DNA: TGCGCCAGCAGCATAGGACTAGACAAAAACATTCAGTACTTC
V: TRBV10-3; D: TRBD2; J: TRBJ2-3; CDR3: CATVAGPTDTQYF; DNA: TGTGCCACAGTAGCGGGGCCCACAGATACGCAGTATTTT
V: TRBV27; D: -; J: TRBJ1-5; CDR3: CASSLLSSQGGSNQPQHF; DNA: TGTGCCAGCAGTTTGTTATCCAGCCAGGGTGGTAGCAATCAGCCCCAGCATTTT
V: TRBV5-4; D: TRBD1; J: TRBJ2-7; CDR3: CASSLAGTGIYEQYF; DNA: TGTGCCAGCAGCTTGGCCGGGACAGGGATCTACGAGCAGTACTTC
V: TRBV5-1; D: TRBD1; J: TRBJ1-1; CDR3: CASSLAQGGTEAFF; DNA: TGCGCCAGCAGCTTGGCTCAGGGGGGCACTGAAGCTTTCTTT
V: TRBV27; D: -; J: TRBJ2-1; CDR3: CASSQSGDNEQFF; DNA: TGTGCCAGCAGCCAATCGGGGGATAATGAGCAGTTCTTC
V: TRBV12-3/TRBV12-4; D: TRBD1; J: TRBJ1-1; CDR3: CASSFRGLPEAFF; DNA: TGTGCCAGCAGTTTTAGGGGGCTCCCTGAAGCTTTCTTT